Following are 22 T cell receptor beta chains from one sample sequenced in a study of shared clonotypes between healthy human individuals. The data were produced by immunoSEQ multiplex PCR, yet TCRdb's version contains in-frame clones alone and is incomplete. The profile shows about 2.4 million clones, over 85% of them singletons. Sequencing used naive CD4+ T cells from PBMCs. Subset reported: CD45RA+ positively selected. Receptors were obtained from a man between 18 and 29 years old in good health. Some clones in this sample may be carry-over from other donors' samples.

The chain recombines TRBV5-1 with TRBJ2-1; no clear D gene. The CDR3 sequence is 10 residues long. The V gene's germline CDR1 is SGHRS and CDR2 YFSETQ. The V gene lost 10 bases and the J gene lost 10 bases, with 12 bases spanning the gap. The CDR3 nucleotides read TGCGCCCCCACCAGGCGGGAGCAGTTCTTC. Protein product: CAPTRREQFF.

This clone has just one count. The V gene is TRBV6-5, the J gene TRBJ1-3, with D maybe TRBD1 (5 bases). The germline V gene encodes CDR1 MNHEY and CDR2 SVGAGI. This CDR3 is built from 15 residues. Trimming left V 6 bases short and J 0 bases short, with 12 bases between. The CDR3 region is CASRRTDNSGNTIYF. DNA for the CDR3: TGTGCCAGCAGGCGGACGGACAACTCTGGAAACACCATATATTTT.

This rearrangement joins TRBV5-1 to TRBJ1-2; D perhaps matches TRBD1 (6 bases). The CDR3 is 14 residues long. Per the germline V gene, CDR1 is SGHRS and CDR2 is YFSETQ. V was cut by 4 bases and J by 4 bases, with 14 bases left in between. The CDR3 spells CASSPAGASYGYTF. The DNA of the CDR3 is TGCGCCAGCAGCCCGGCGGGGGCCAGCTATGGCTACACCTTC.

The rearrangement joins TRBV5-6 to TRBJ2-5, with unresolved D. Germline lookup yields CDR1 SGHDT and CDR2 YYEEEE. V was shortened by 1 base and J by 2 bases, with 6 bases between the two germline ends. This CDR3 region has 13 residues. This chain's CDR3 is CASSLLRQETQYF. The CDR3 region has the DNA TGTGCCAGCAGCTTGCTACGACAAGAGACCCAGTACTTC.

The chain is built from TRBV7-8 and TRBJ2-7; possible D gene TRBD1, 5 bases. The CDR3 is 14 residues long. The germline CDR1 and CDR2 sequences are SGHVS and FQNEAQ. Trimming removed 2 bases from V and 2 bases from J, with 10 bases in between. CDR3 DNA: TGTGCCAGCAGCTTAATGGGCAGGGCCTACGAGCAGTACTTC. It translates to CASSLMGRAYEQYF.

V is TRBV28 and J is TRBJ1-2, with no clear D. The CDR3 contains 13 residues. V shed 6 bases and J shed 4 bases, with 12 bases lying between them. Germline V CDR1 and CDR2: MDHEN, SYDVKM. The CDR3 spells CASRGGSRYGYTF. The DNA for the CDR3 is TGTGCCAGCAGGGGAGGGTCTCGCTATGGCTACACCTTC.

The chain joins TRBV2 to TRBJ2-1; the D gene is possibly TRBD2 (7 bases). The germline V and J ends were trimmed by 6 bases and 7 bases, with 22 bases remaining between them. The CDR3 is made up of 16 amino acids. Germline loops: CDR1 SNHLY, CDR2 FYNNEI. Here the CDR3 reads CASSPRGGGPQNEQFF. CDR3 sequence (DNA): TGTGCCAGCAGCCCGAGGGGGGGAGGGCCTCAGAATGAGCAGTTCTTC.

J is TRBJ1-4 and V is TRBV25-1; perhaps TRBD1 as D (5 bases). From germline, CDR1 is MGHDK and CDR2 SYGVNS. V was clipped by 5 bases and J by 8 bases, with 18 bases between them. CDR3 length: 15 residues. This CDR3 reads CASSPRTWFEEKLFF. The DNA of the CDR3 is TGTGCCAGCAGTCCCCGGACATGGTTCGAAGAAAAACTGTTTTTT.

This rearrangement joins TRBV30 to TRBJ2-3; D not certain. Germline values: CDR1 GTSNPN, CDR2 SVGIG (reference sequence). The CDR3 consists of 13 residues. Trimming stripped 0 bases from V and 5 bases from J, with 9 bases between. The CDR3 bases are TGTGCCTGGAGTGTATTTGGGGAAGATACGCAGTATTTT. Protein: CAWSVFGEDTQYF.

This clone has a single count. This chain connects TRBV29-1 to TRBJ2-3; 10 bases are shared with TRBD1. Germline CDR1 and CDR2: SQVTM and ANQGSEA. Trimming took 4 bases from V and 2 from J; bases not matched to a gene: 9. This CDR3 contains 16 residues. For the CDR3, the DNA is TGCAGCGTTGCGTGGTCCGGGACAGGGGCCACAGATACGCAGTATTTT. Protein sequence: CSVAWSGTGATDTQYF.

J is TRBJ1-3 and V is TRBV30; 7 bases align to TRBD1. Trimming cost V 2 bases and J 2 bases; bases outside gene matches: 3. Per the germline V gene, CDR1 is GTSNPN and CDR2 is SVGIG (reference sequence). CDR3 size: 14 residues. The CDR3 DNA reads as TGTGCCTGGAGTTCAGGGGGACCTGGAAACACCATATATTTT. It is translated as CAWSSGGPGNTIYF.

This clone was recorded once. The rearrangement joins TRBV13 to TRBJ2-7, with 10 bases aligning to TRBD2. This CDR3 has 14 amino acids. Germline CDR1 reads PRHDT; CDR2 reads FYEKMQ (reference sequence). J lost 2 bases, V lost 6 bases, and 4 bases had no gene match. The CDR3 sequence is CASRRTSGTYEQYF. Here the CDR3 DNA reads TGTGCCAGCAGACGGACTAGCGGAACCTACGAGCAGTACTTC.

The chain links TRBV5-1 to TRBJ2-2; the D is unclear. The CDR3 has 15 amino acids. V was clipped by 5 bases and J by 0 bases, with 11 bases between them. Germline CDR1 is SGHRS and CDR2 is YFSETQ. The CDR3 region has the DNA TGCGCCAGCAGTTTGTCGGCAACGAACACCGGGGAGCTGTTTTTT. It translates to CASSLSATNTGELFF.

The genes are TRBV6-1 and TRBJ2-7; 7 nucleotides agree with TRBD1. Germline V gives CDR1 MNHNS, CDR2 SASEGT. V shed 5 bases and J 4 bases; nucleotides not matched to a gene: 8. The CDR3 covers 14 residues. CDR3 protein: CASSLQGLRYEQYF. DNA of the CDR3: TGTGCCAGCAGTTTACAGGGGCTACGATACGAGCAGTACTTC.

This chain uses TRBV7-2 with TRBJ2-7; 8 positions agree with TRBD2. CDR3 length: 15 residues. V dropped 3 bases and J dropped 3; count of bases not matched to a gene: 7. CDR1 and CDR2 from the germline V gene are SGHTA and FQGNSA. The CDR3 protein is CASSFLLLAGYEQYF. Here the CDR3 DNA reads TGTGCCAGCAGCTTTCTTCTCCTAGCGGGCTACGAGCAGTACTTC.

This rearrangement joins TRBV21-1 to TRBJ2-7; the table's TRBD1 call for D was not verified on the DNA. TRBV21-1 is listed as a pseudogene. The CDR3 totals 16 residues. This CDR3 is CASSSVPGHTVYEQYF. Written as DNA, the CDR3 is TGTGCCAGCAGCAGTGTACCGGGACATACAGTTTACGAGCAGTACTTC.

This rearrangement joins TRBV6-1 to TRBJ2-2; 7 bases agree with TRBD1. Trimming at V came to 10 bases and at J to 5 bases, leaving 13 bases not matched to a gene. The CDR3 runs 15 residues. CDR1 and CDR2 (germline): MNHNS, SASEGT. CDR3 sequence reads: CATIEPGQRTGELFF. The CDR3 nucleotides read TGTGCCACCATAGAACCGGGACAGAGGACCGGGGAGCTGTTTTTT.

Here the CDR3 reads CASSYRDRDYEQYF. CDR3 DNA sequence: TGTGCCAGCAGTTACAGGGACAGGGACTACGAGCAGTACTTC. The chain has TRBV6-6 and TRBJ2-7, with 9 bases matching TRBD1. The CDR3 covers 14 residues. From germline, CDR1 is MNHNY and CDR2 SVGAGI (reference sequence). The V and J ends lost 2 bases and 3 bases, in that order; junction bases with no gene match: 2.

The V and J genes are TRBV27 and TRBJ1-1, with D unclear. The CDR3 has 14 amino acids. Germline V gene lookup returns CDR1 MNHEY and CDR2 SMNVEV (reference sequence). V was shortened by 10 bases and J by 2 bases, with 17 bases between the two germline ends. The CDR3 protein is CATRRNGPNTEAFF. CDR3 sequence (DNA): TGTGCCACCCGTCGTAACGGGCCTAACACTGAAGCTTTCTTT.

The count of this clone is one. The chain is built from TRBV7-9 and TRBJ2-7; TRBD2 matches at 8 bases. The CDR3 covers 14 residues. Germline V gene data show CDR1 as SEHNR and CDR2 as FQNEAQ (reference sequence). V gave up 4 bases and J gave up 4 bases; unmatched junction bases: 6. The CDR3 nucleotides are TGTGCCAGCAGCTCTATAGCGGGACAATACGAGCAGTACTTC. Its protein product is CASSSIAGQYEQYF.

V and J are TRBV21-1 and TRBJ2-7; the D call TRBD2 from the table was never checked on the DNA. TRBV21-1 is annotated as a pseudogene. This CDR3 comprises 16 residues. CDR3 sequence reads: CASSKAGLATTGEQYF. The CDR3 DNA follows: TGTGCCAGCAGCAAAGCAGGACTAGCGACCACGGGGGAGCAGTACTTC.

J is TRBJ1-1 and V is TRBV11-3; D perhaps matches TRBD1 (6 bases). Germline V gives CDR1 SGHNT, CDR2 YENEEA. V was shortened by 5 bases and J by 11 bases, with 18 bases between the two germline ends. The CDR3 runs to 13 residues. The CDR3 spells CASSINSRGAAFF. In DNA form, the CDR3 reads TGTGCCAGCAGCATCAATTCCAGGGGCGCCGCTTTCTTT.